Shown below are 29 T cell receptor beta chains from a single sample sequenced in a study of radiation and T cells in renal cell carcinoma. The sample's time point: blood 2 weeks post-SBRT. Treatment of the sample: 15 Gy SBRT to primary tumor, nephrectomy 4 weeks later. Assay: immunoSEQ multiplex PCR; the TCRdb copy retains only in-frame clones and omits some. The table has 120,000 or so clones, roughly four fifths seen once. The sequences come from blood, collected from a patient whose treatment included radiotherapy and nephrectomy. The source is a man aged 45-65 years with renal cell carcinoma.

In its sample, this clone was seen once. The V and J genes are TRBV19 and TRBJ2-7; the D call may be TRBD1 or TRBD2 (6 bases each). Germline CDR1 is LNHDA and CDR2 is SQIVND (reference sequence). The CDR3 is 13 residues long. V shed 4 bases and J shed 9 bases, with 16 bases lying between them. The CDR3 reads CASSTQSWGAQYF. The CDR3 region has the DNA TGTGCCAGTAGTACCCAAAGCTGGGGGGCGCAGTACTTC.

The V and J genes are TRBV7-9 and TRBJ2-5; TRBD1 is a possible D gene (6 bases). CDR1 is SEHNR, CDR2 FQNEAQ, per germline (reference sequence). The V and J ends lost 3 bases and 2 bases respectively, with 10 bases between them. The CDR3 has 14 amino acids. This CDR3 reads CASSLDSAQETQYF. The CDR3 nucleotides read TGTGCCAGCAGCTTGGACAGCGCTCAAGAGACCCAGTACTTC. The entire variable domain, with the rest obtained from reference TRBV7-9 and TRBJ2-5, is as follows: DTGVSQNPRHKITKRGQNVTFRCDPISEHNRLYWYRQTLGQGPEFLTYFQNEAQLEKSRLLSDRFSAERPKGSFSTLEIQRTEQGDSAMYLCASSLDSAQETQYFGPGTRLLVL.

The rearrangement links TRBV29-1 to TRBJ2-5; D is possibly TRBD1 or TRBD2 (5 bases each). The J call may be in error: the DNA end matches TRBJ2-7 better. CDR3 length: 12 amino acids. CDR1 and CDR2 from the germline V gene are SQVTM and ANQGSEA. The CDR3 spells CSVGDGPYEQYF. As DNA, the CDR3 is TGCAGCGTTGGGGACGGGCCCTACGAGCAGTACTTC.

V usage is TRBV4-1 and J usage is TRBJ1-4; the match to TRBD1 covers 10 bases. V gave up 4 bases and J gave up 2 bases; unmatched junction bases: 10. Germline CDR1 MGHRA, CDR2 YSYEKL. The CDR3 totals 18 residues. CDR3 sequence: CASSLIDRGRWTNEKLFF. The CDR3, as DNA: TGCGCCAGCAGCCTAATCGACAGGGGGCGATGGACTAATGAAAAACTGTTTTTT.

The chain links TRBV2 to TRBJ2-1; no clear D. This CDR3 comprises 14 residues. Between the trimmed V and J ends, which lost 6 bases and 0 bases, there was a span of 9 bases. CDR1 SNHLY and CDR2 FYNNEI come from the germline V gene. CDR3 sequence: CASRVASSYNEQFF. The CDR3 bases are TGTGCCAGCAGGGTGGCAAGCTCCTACAATGAGCAGTTCTTC.

This clone turned up a few times. The chain has TRBV6-1 and TRBJ1-6, with D uncertain. This CDR3 region has 17 residues. V lost 4 bases, J lost 0 bases, and 13 bases lay in between. Germline V gene data show CDR1 as MNHNS and CDR2 as SASEGT. CDR3 region: CASSAAGESSYNSPLHF. CDR3 bases: TGTGCCAGCAGTGCCGCCGGAGAGAGCTCCTATAATTCACCCCTCCACTTT.

This clone was detected once. V and J are TRBV9 and TRBJ2-7; D not certain. With 3 bases removed from V and 6 bases from J, the gap between germline ends came to 10 bases. Per the germline V gene, CDR1 is SGDLS and CDR2 is YYNGEE. This CDR3 comprises 12 residues. The CDR3 sequence: CASSDPRSEQYF. DNA of the CDR3: TGTGCCAGCAGCGACCCGAGGTCCGAGCAGTACTTC. The full variable domain, in which reference TRBV9 and TRBJ2-7 provide the parts outside the CDR3, is DSGVTQTPKHLITATGQRVTLRCSPRSGDLSVYWYQQSLDQGLQFLIQYYNGEERAKGNILERFSAQQFPDLHSELNLSSLELGDSALYFCASSDPRSEQYFGPGTRLTVT.

This clone was recorded only once. V gene TRBV5-4 combines with J gene TRBJ1-4; TRBD1 agrees at 8 bases. Trimming took 3 bases from V and 5 from J; bases not matched to a gene: 9. The CDR3 is made up of 16 amino acids. Germline V gene lookup returns CDR1 SGHNT and CDR2 YYREEE (reference sequence). In nucleotides, the CDR3 is TGTGCCAGCAGCTGGGGCGGGGACAGGAGAAATGAAAAACTGTTTTTT. It codes for CASSWGGDRRNEKLFF.

V usage is TRBV4-3 and J usage is TRBJ2-7; 8 nucleotides align to TRBD2. Per germline, CDR1 LGHNA and CDR2 YSLEER. Trimming took 0 bases from V and 1 from J; bases not matched to a gene: 11. This CDR3 is 18 amino acids long. CDR3 region: CASSQDPFGVAGSYEQYF. CDR3 DNA: TGCGCCAGCAGCCAAGATCCCTTCGGGGTAGCGGGATCCTACGAGCAGTACTTC.

The rearrangement uses TRBV5-1 and TRBJ2-7; TRBD1 matches 9 bases. CDR1 and CDR2 from the germline V gene are SGHRS and YFSETQ. V lost 5 bases and J lost 3; bases outside the gene matches: 6. The CDR3 runs 14 residues. Here the CDR3 DNA reads TGCGCCAGCAGGTTACCGGGACAGGGCTACGAGCAGTACTTC. Residues: CASRLPGQGYEQYF. Complete variable domain (other parts from reference TRBV5-1 and TRBJ2-7): KAGVTQTPRYLIKTRGQQVTLSCSPISGHRSVSWYQQTPGQGLQFLFEYFSETQRNKGNFPGRFSGRQFSNSRSEMNVSTLELGDSALYLCASRLPGQGYEQYFGPGTRLTVT.

The chain couples TRBV27 to TRBJ2-7; D may match TRBD1 or TRBD2 (5 bases each). The CDR3 is 13 amino acids. V was trimmed by 5 bases and J by 2 bases, leaving 10 bases between them. Germline V CDR1 and CDR2: MNHEY, SMNVEV (reference sequence). This chain's CDR3 is CASSKGRTYEQYF. For the CDR3, the DNA is TGTGCCAGCAGTAAGGGACGGACCTACGAGCAGTACTTC.

J is TRBJ2-7 and V is TRBV7-2, with 7 positions matching TRBD2. Germline lookup yields CDR1 SGHTA and CDR2 FQGNSA. V shed 5 bases, J shed 6 bases, and the junction held 13 bases outside the gene matches. The length of the CDR3 is 15 residues. The CDR3 coding sequence is TGTGCCAGCAGCCGTCCCGGGAGCGGGGCCGTCGAGCAGTACTTC. It is translated as CASSRPGSGAVEQYF. Drawing the rest from reference TRBV7-2 and TRBJ2-7, the complete variable domain is GAGVSQSPSNKVTEKGKDVELRCDPISGHTALYWYRQSLGQGLEFLIYFQGNSAPDKSGLPSDRFSAERTGGSVSTLTIQRTQQEDSAVYLCASSRPGSGAVEQYFGPGTRLTVT.

V is TRBV5-1 and J is TRBJ2-1; D uncertain. The CDR3 loop spans 11 amino acids. From germline, CDR1 is SGHRS and CDR2 YFSETQ. V was trimmed by 2 bases and J by 9 bases, leaving 6 bases between them. CDR3 DNA sequence: TGCGCCAGCAGCTTCGACGGTGAGCAGTTCTTC. As protein: CASSFDGEQFF. Full variable domain (outside the CDR3, taken from reference TRBV5-1 and TRBJ2-1): KAGVTQTPRYLIKTRGQQVTLSCSPISGHRSVSWYQQTPGQGLQFLFEYFSETQRNKGNFPGRFSGRQFSNSRSEMNVSTLELGDSALYLCASSFDGEQFFGPGTRLTVL.

V and J are TRBV4-2 and TRBJ2-1; 15 nucleotides agree with TRBD2. The CDR3 extends over 18 amino acids. Losses at the gene ends were 2 bases for V and 7 bases for J; bases not matched to a gene: 9. Germline CDR1 LGHNA, CDR2 YNFKEQ. DNA of the CDR3: TGTGCCAGCAGCCAAATCGGACTAGCGGGGGGGATGAGTAATGAGCAGTTCTTC. Translation: CASSQIGLAGGMSNEQFF.

V gene TRBV5-1 combines with J gene TRBJ2-5; D is perhaps TRBD2 (6 bases). V was clipped by 3 bases and J by 1 base, with 10 bases between them. CDR1 SGHRS and CDR2 YFSETQ come from the germline V gene. The CDR3 spans 14 residues. The CDR3, as DNA: TGCGCCAGCAGCTCGGGAGCGGTCCAAGAGACCCAGTACTTC. As protein: CASSSGAVQETQYF.

The chain recombines TRBV4-2 with TRBJ1-4; 9 bases line up with TRBD1. Germline assignment: CDR1 LGHNA and CDR2 YNFKEQ. V was pared by 5 bases and J by 8 bases, with 6 bases of the junction left unmatched. This CDR3 is 14 amino acids long. CDR3 protein: CASSSGQGREKLFF. DNA for the CDR3: TGTGCCAGCAGCTCGGGACAGGGACGGGAAAAACTGTTTTTT.

J is TRBJ1-1 and V is TRBV5-1; no reliable D call. This CDR3 contains 14 residues. From germline, CDR1 is SGHRS and CDR2 YFSETQ. V was cut by 0 bases and J by 11 bases, with 17 bases left in between. CDR3 loop: CASSLGEGSPSAFF. For the CDR3, the DNA is TGCGCCAGCAGCTTGGGGGAGGGATCCCCTTCCGCTTTCTTT.

The genes are TRBV27 and TRBJ2-3, with D possibly TRBD1 on 5 matching bases. The CDR3 runs to 17 residues. Trimming left V 5 bases short and J 2 bases short, with 20 bases between. Per the germline V gene, CDR1 is MNHEY and CDR2 is SMNVEV (reference sequence). The CDR3 region is CASSTYQGVSPTDTQYF. Here the CDR3 DNA reads TGTGCCAGCAGTACATACCAGGGTGTTTCCCCCACAGATACGCAGTATTTT.

The chain links TRBV6-1 to TRBJ1-1, with D hard to call. This CDR3 has 13 amino acids. Looked up from germline, CDR1 is MNHNS and CDR2 is SASEGT. Trimming left V 8 bases short and J 2 bases short, with 12 bases between. CDR3 DNA: TGTGCCAGCCTGACAAGCAGTAACACTGAAGCTTTCTTT. Translation: CASLTSSNTEAFF.

The chain combines TRBV6-5 with TRBJ2-3; TRBD1 is a possible D gene (6 bases). V was cut by 6 bases and J by 2 bases, with 9 bases left in between. Per the germline V gene, CDR1 is MNHEY and CDR2 is SVGAGI. The CDR3 extends over 13 amino acids. The CDR3 DNA sequence: TGTGCCAGCAGAGGACAGAACACAGATACGCAGTATTTT. This translates into CASRGQNTDTQYF.

The V call is TRBV7-2, the J call TRBJ1-2; D gene ambiguous. The CDR3 sequence is 11 residues long. V was shortened by 7 bases and J by 0 bases, with 3 bases between the two germline ends. Germline CDR1 SGHTA, CDR2 FQGNSA. CDR3 in amino acids: CASTTNYGYTF. The CDR3 DNA reads TGTGCCAGCACCACTAACTATGGCTACACCTTC.

This chain joins TRBV9 and TRBJ1-2, with a weak D call TRBD1 (6 bases). The CDR3 has 16 amino acids. Germline V lookup: CDR1 SGDLS, CDR2 YYNGEE. With 0 bases removed from V and 4 bases from J, the gap between germline ends came to 16 bases. CDR3 bases: TGTGCCAGCAGCGTAGCTACAGGGTCGGCTTTCTATGGCTACACCTTC. Translation: CASSVATGSAFYGYTF.

This chain uses TRBV5-4 with TRBJ2-1; TRBD2 matches at 8 bases. V was pared by 4 bases and J by 5 bases, with 8 bases of the junction left unmatched. Germline lookup yields CDR1 SGHNT and CDR2 YYREEE (reference sequence). The length of the CDR3 is 15 residues. For the CDR3, the DNA is TGTGCCAGCAGCAGGATAGCGGGGCTTAACAATGAGCAGTTCTTC. It is translated as CASSRIAGLNNEQFF.

The V gene is TRBV28, the J gene TRBJ2-7; 11 bases fit TRBD2. CDR3 length equals 13 residues. The V gene end was trimmed by 6 bases and the J gene end by 6 bases; junction bases not matched to a gene: 4. Per the germline V gene, CDR1 is MDHEN and CDR2 is SYDVKM. CDR3: CASRKLAGAEQYF. The CDR3 coding sequence is TGTGCCAGCAGGAAACTAGCGGGAGCCGAGCAGTACTTC.

This clone has more than one count but fewer than ten. V is TRBV7-9 and J is TRBJ1-1; no definite D call. CDR3 length: 13 residues. V was shortened by 0 bases and J by 11 bases, with 13 bases between the two germline ends. Germline V lookup: CDR1 SEHNR, CDR2 FQNEAQ (reference sequence). Written as DNA, the CDR3 is TGTGCCAGCAGCTTAGCGGAAAATACCCAGGCTTTCTTT. It codes for CASSLAENTQAFF.

The gene calls are TRBV4-2 and TRBJ2-1; D gene unclear. Germline lookup yields CDR1 LGHNA and CDR2 YNFKEQ. The V gene lost 0 bases and the J gene lost 5 bases, with 11 bases spanning the gap. The CDR3 is 15 amino acids. In nucleotides, the CDR3 is TGTGCCAGCAGCCAAGATCCGGACGTAGACAATGAGCAGTTCTTC. Protein sequence: CASSQDPDVDNEQFF.

CDR3 sequence reads: CASSDSTRGEKSYNSPLHF. The DNA of the CDR3 is TGTGCCAGCAGTGACTCGACCCGGGGGGAGAAGTCCTATAATTCACCCCTCCACTTT. V and J are TRBV6-4 and TRBJ1-6; a weak D match, TRBD1 (5 bases). The CDR3 extends over 19 amino acids. Germline assignment: CDR1 MRHNA and CDR2 SNTAGT. The V gene lost 0 bases and the J gene lost 1 base, with 16 bases spanning the gap.

The J gene is TRBJ1-2, the V gene TRBV6-5; TRBD1 agrees at 7 bases. The CDR3 consists of 12 residues. CDR1 is MNHEY and CDR2 is SVGAGI in the germline V gene. After removal of 6 bases from V and 7 bases from J, the junction contained 5 bases not matched to a gene. The CDR3 reads CASSQTGFGYTF. CDR3 coding DNA: TGTGCCAGCAGCCAGACAGGGTTTGGCTACACCTTC.

The chain combines TRBV9 with TRBJ2-5; tentatively, D is TRBD1 or TRBD2 (5 bases each). Germline lookup yields CDR1 SGDLS and CDR2 YYNGEE. V lost 0 bases, J lost 5 bases, and 17 bases lay in between. This CDR3 is built from 16 residues. CDR3 region: CASSVGGGVPSETQYF. As DNA, the CDR3 is TGTGCCAGCAGCGTAGGTGGGGGAGTCCCCTCGGAGACCCAGTACTTC.